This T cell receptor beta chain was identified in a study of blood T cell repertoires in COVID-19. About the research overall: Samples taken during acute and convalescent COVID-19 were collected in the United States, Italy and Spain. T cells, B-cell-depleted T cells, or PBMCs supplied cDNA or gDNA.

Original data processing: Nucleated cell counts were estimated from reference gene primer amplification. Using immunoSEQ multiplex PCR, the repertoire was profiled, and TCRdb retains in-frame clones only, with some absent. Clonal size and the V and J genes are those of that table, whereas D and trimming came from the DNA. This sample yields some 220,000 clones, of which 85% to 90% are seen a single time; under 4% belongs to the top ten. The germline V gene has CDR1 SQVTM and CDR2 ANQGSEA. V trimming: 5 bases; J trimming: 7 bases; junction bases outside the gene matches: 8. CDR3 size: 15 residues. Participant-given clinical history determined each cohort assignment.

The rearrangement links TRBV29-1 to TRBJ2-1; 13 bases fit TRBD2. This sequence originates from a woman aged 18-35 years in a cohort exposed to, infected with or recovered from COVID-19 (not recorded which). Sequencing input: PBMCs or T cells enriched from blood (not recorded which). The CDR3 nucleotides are TGCAGCGTTCGTCGACTAGCGGGAGGTCAGAATGAGCAGTTCTTC. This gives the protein CSVRRLAGGQNEQFF.